This TCR beta chain derives from a study of low-dose radiotherapy and immunotherapy resistance in tumors. Across the study: With 1 Gy per fraction every two weeks, Cohort 2 accumulated 13 Gy across 26 weeks.

Priming of first-strand cDNA relied on TRAV- and TRBV-specific primers (covering alpha and beta chains). With a V-primer adapter and a constant-region primer, TCRs were amplified for roughly 21 PCR cycles. MiXCR was run by TCRdb on the reads, yielding one entry per CDR3 protein. The data contain about 58,000 distinct CDR3 sequences, 20% to 25% of them singletons. The V gene lost 0 bases and the J gene lost 6 bases, with 9 bases spanning the gap. The CDR3 length is 13 residues. The germline V gene encodes CDR1 SGHDN and CDR2 FVKESK. This sample's time point: after trial treatment. Treatment denoted: LDRT plus nivolumab, ipilimumab, low-dose cyclophosphamide and aspirin (RACIN trial). At least ten counts were recorded for this clonotype.

The sequenced sample was PBMCs, obtained after low-dose radiotherapy plus immunotherapy. The clonotype was recovered from a male donor with prostate cancer. The chain recombines TRBV14 with TRBJ2-7, with D tentatively TRBD2 (5 bases). CDR3 DNA sequence: TGTGCCAGCAGCCAAGATCGCCGGGGCGAGCAGTACTTC. This encodes CASSQDRRGEQYF.